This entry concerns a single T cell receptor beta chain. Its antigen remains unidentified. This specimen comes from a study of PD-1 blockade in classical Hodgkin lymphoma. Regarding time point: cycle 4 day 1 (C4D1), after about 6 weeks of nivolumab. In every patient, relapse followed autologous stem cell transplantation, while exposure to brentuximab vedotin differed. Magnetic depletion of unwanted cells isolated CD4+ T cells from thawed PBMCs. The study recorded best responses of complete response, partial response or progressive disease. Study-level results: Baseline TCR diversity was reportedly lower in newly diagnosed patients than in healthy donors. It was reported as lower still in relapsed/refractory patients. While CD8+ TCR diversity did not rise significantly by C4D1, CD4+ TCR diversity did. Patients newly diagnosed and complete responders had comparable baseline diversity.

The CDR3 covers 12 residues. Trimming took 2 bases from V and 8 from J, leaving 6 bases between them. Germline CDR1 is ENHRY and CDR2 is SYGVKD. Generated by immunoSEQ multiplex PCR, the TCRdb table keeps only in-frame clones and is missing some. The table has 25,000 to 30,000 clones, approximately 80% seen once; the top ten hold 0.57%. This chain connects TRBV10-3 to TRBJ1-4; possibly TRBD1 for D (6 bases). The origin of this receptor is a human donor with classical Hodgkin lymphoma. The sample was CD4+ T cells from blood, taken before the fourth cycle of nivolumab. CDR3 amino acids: CAISEGGEKLFF. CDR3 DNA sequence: TGTGCCATCAGTGAGGGGGGCGAAAAACTGTTTTTT.